Presented here are 20 T cell receptor beta chains from one specimen sequenced in a study of Tregs in tolerant kidney transplant recipients. Assay: immunoSEQ multiplex PCR; the TCRdb copy retains only in-frame clones and omits some. Its listing shows roughly 50,000 clones. The sample was CD4+ T cells from blood, taken before the transplant. These receptors were collected from a human donor who received a combined kidney and bone marrow transplant.

As concerns this clone: The read comes to an end 3 residues before the CDR3 does, leaving the germline J gene to fill in the end. The rearrangement uses TRBV2 and TRBJ1-6; TRBD1 aligns across 7 bases. The CDR3 totals 15 residues. V was pared by 8 bases and J by 5 bases, with 9 bases of the junction left unmatched. Germline V lookup: CDR1 SNHLY, CDR2 FYNNEI. The CDR3 sequence is CASSPTGQHNSPLHF. The CDR3 DNA, read in part, is TGTGCCAGCTCTCCTACGGGACAGCATAATTCACCC.

As regards this clone: The CDR3 end is not reached by the read, which stops 3 residues before it; the germline J gene fills it in. This chain connects TRBV19 to TRBJ1-2; D may be TRBD1 (6 bases). The CDR3 is 13 amino acids. Germline assignment: CDR1 LNHDA and CDR2 SQIVND (reference sequence). This chain's CDR3 is CASSEQGLGGYTF. The sequenced part of the CDR3 DNA is TGTGCCAGTAGTGAACAGGGCCTGGGGGGC.

CDR3 DNA, as far as it was read: TGCGCCAGCAGCTCTCGGACAGAGGGGGTCTACAATGAG. This encodes CASSSRTEGVYNE. The full CDR3 sequence reads CASSSRTEGVYNEQFF. The chain links TRBV5-1 to TRBJ2-1, with a possible D match to TRBD1 (6 bases). The read falls 3 residues short of the CDR3 end, and the missing part is taken from the germline J gene. Germline V gene data show CDR1 as SGHRS and CDR2 as YFSETQ. Trimming took off 3 bases at V and 3 bases at J, with 16 bases between the two ends. CDR3 size: 16 residues. The variable domain in full, completed from reference TRBV5-1 and TRBJ2-1, reads KAGVTQTPRYLIKTRGQQVTLSCSPISGHRSVSWYQQTPGQGLQFLFEYFSETQRNKGNFPGRFSGRQFSNSRSEMNVSTLELGDSALYLCASSSRTEGVYNEQFFGPGTRLTVL.

CDR3 sequence reads: CASSPGLQGYYTF. The covered CDR3 bases are TGTGCCAGCTCACCCGGGTTGCAGGGCTAC. The chain uses TRBV18 and TRBJ1-2; the D gene is possibly TRBD1 (5 bases). The read halts 3 residues ahead of the CDR3 end, with the missing end drawn from the germline J gene. The CDR3 totals 13 residues. CDR1 KGHSH and CDR2 LQKENI come from the germline V gene.

In the case of this clone: The CDR3 end falls 3 residues outside the read, so it is completed with the germline J gene. The chain joins TRBV6-1 to TRBJ1-5; D ambiguous. Germline V gives CDR1 MNHNS, CDR2 SASEGT. The CDR3 totals 16 residues. V lost 2 bases, J lost 0 bases, and 11 bases lay in between. This CDR3 reads CASSEIFSTSNQPQHF. Partial CDR3 DNA: TGTGCCAGCAGTGAAATATTTAGCACTAGCAATCAGCCC.

To note about this clone: The read halts 3 residues ahead of the CDR3 end, with the missing end drawn from the germline J gene. The chain combines TRBV2 with TRBJ1-3; TRBD1 is a possible D gene (5 bases). CDR1 and CDR2 from the germline V gene are SNHLY and FYNNEI. V was clipped by 7 bases and J by 0 bases, with 7 bases between them. The CDR3 has 13 amino acids. CDR3 DNA (partial): TGTGCCAGCATACAGGACTCTGGAAACACC. Protein sequence: CASIQDSGNT. The entire CDR3 is CASIQDSGNTIYF.

Comment on this clone: The read finishes 3 residues shy of the CDR3 end, and the germline J gene is used to complete it. The chain couples TRBV7-6 to TRBJ2-1, with 9 bases identical to TRBD2. The V and J ends lost 5 bases and 2 bases, in that order; junction bases with no gene match: 10. Germline V gives CDR1 SGHVS, CDR2 FNYEAQ. CDR3 length equals 17 residues. The CDR3 bases that were read are TGTGCCAGCAGCCCCCGAGTGGTAGCGGGGGCCTACAATGAG. This encodes CASSPRVVAGAYNE. The complete CDR3 sequence is CASSPRVVAGAYNEQFF.

To note about this clone: The CDR3 end is not reached by the read, which stops 3 residues before it; the germline J gene fills it in. This chain connects TRBV29-1 to TRBJ1-5, with 11 bases lining up with TRBD1. V lost 6 bases to trimming and J lost 3 bases; unmatched junction nucleotides: 7. Germline V lookup: CDR1 SQVTM, CDR2 ANQGSEA. This CDR3 has 15 residues. CDR3 protein: CSVRGQGGPNQPQHF. Incomplete CDR3 DNA: TGCAGCGTCCGGGGACAGGGGGGACCCAATCAGCCC.

Comment on this clone: The observed sequence ends 3 residues before the CDR3 terminus, with the missing tail filled in from the germline J gene. The V gene is TRBV18, the J gene TRBJ1-1, with D perhaps matching TRBD1 (6 bases). The germline V and J ends were trimmed by 4 bases and 2 bases, with 14 bases remaining between them. This CDR3 comprises 15 residues. Germline V gives CDR1 KGHSH, CDR2 LQKENI. The CDR3 bases that were read are TGTGCCAGCTCACAGAAAGGGGGGGGAAACACTGAA. Translating gives CASSQKGGGNTE. The full CDR3 is CASSQKGGGNTEAFF.

Regarding this clone: The read comes to an end 3 residues before the CDR3 does, leaving the germline J gene to fill in the end. V is TRBV7-9 and J is TRBJ2-7; D gene ambiguous. CDR3 length: 14 amino acids. Trimming pared 4 bases from V and 2 bases from J, leaving 12 bases between. Germline CDR1 is SEHNR and CDR2 is FQNEAQ (reference sequence). CDR3 DNA, as far as it was read: TGTGCCAGCAGCTCCGGCCCCGCGGCCTACGAG. This sequence encodes CASSSGPAAYE. The entire CDR3 sequence reads CASSSGPAAYEQYF.

On this clone: The CDR3 end lies 3 residues beyond the end of the read and is filled in from the germline J gene. The V and J genes are TRBV20-1 and TRBJ1-4, with D possibly TRBD1 on 5 matching bases. The germline V gene has CDR1 DFQATT and CDR2 SNEGSKA (reference sequence). V lost 6 bases and J 7 bases, leaving 15 bases between the germline ends. The CDR3 loop spans 13 amino acids. CDR3 DNA, as far as it was read: TGCAGTGCCTCCAGGGTAGGCGGTGAAAAA. Translated, it gives CSASRVGGEK. The CDR3 reads in full as CSASRVGGEKLFF.

In regard to this clone: From the germline J gene comes the end of the CDR3, since the read stops 3 residues before it. V gene TRBV20-1 combines with J gene TRBJ1-1, with a weak D call TRBD1 (5 bases). Germline CDR1 DFQATT, CDR2 SNEGSKA (reference sequence). With 6 bases removed from V and 6 bases from J, the gap between germline ends came to 14 bases. The CDR3 has 12 residues. The sequenced CDR3 bases are TGCAGTGCACAGCAGGGTGGGTCTGAA. It specifies CSAQQGGSE. The full CDR3 reads CSAQQGGSEAFF.

Note on this clone: The read comes to an end 3 residues before the CDR3 does, leaving the germline J gene to fill in the end. This sequence joins TRBV6-1 and TRBJ2-5; 8 bases map to TRBD2. The CDR3 has 18 amino acids. The V gene end was trimmed by 2 bases and the J gene end by 5 bases; junction bases not matched to a gene: 16. The V gene's germline CDR1 is MNHNS and CDR2 SASEGT. CDR3 DNA, as far as it was read: TGTGCCAGCAGTGAACCCCATGGGACTAGTTTTTCTTGGGAGACC. As protein: CASSEPHGTSFSWET. The whole CDR3 is CASSEPHGTSFSWETQYF.

Concerning this clone itself: The read gets to within 3 residues of the CDR3 end, and the germline J gene fills in the rest. V and J are TRBV7-2 and TRBJ2-3, with 8 bases lining up with TRBD1. There are 16 residues in the CDR3. Germline CDR1 reads SGHTA; CDR2 reads FQGNSA. Unmatched junction bases numbered 3, after V lost 0 bases and J lost 1 base. This chain's CDR3 is CASSLAVGQGTDTQYF. The covered CDR3 bases are TGTGCCAGCAGCTTAGCGGTGGGACAGGGCACAGATACG.

Regarding this clone: The sequence runs out 3 residues before the end of the CDR3; the remainder is reconstructed from the germline J gene. V usage is TRBV5-1 and J usage is TRBJ2-1; 11 nucleotides agree with TRBD1. V lost 8 bases to trimming and J lost 7 bases; unmatched junction nucleotides: 5. The length of the CDR3 is 13 residues. CDR1 is SGHRS, CDR2 YFSETQ, per germline. The sequenced CDR3 bases are TGCGCCAGTCGGACAGGGGGCAGAAATGAG. Protein: CASRTGGRNE. The full CDR3 protein is CASRTGGRNEQFF.

As regards this clone: The CDR3 is cut off 3 residues early in the read; its end comes from the germline J gene. The chain is built from TRBV20-1 and TRBJ1-4, with a possible D match to TRBD1 (6 bases). Germline V gene sequence: CDR1 DFQATT, CDR2 SNEGSKA (reference sequence). The CDR3 sequence is 17 residues long. Trimming shortened V by 3 bases and J by 8 bases, and 25 bases separated the two germline ends. CDR3 sequence: CSASHALGGATREKLFF. CDR3 DNA, as far as it was read: TGCAGTGCTAGCCACGCGTTGGGGGGGGCCACGAGGGAAAAA.

About this clone: The sequence runs out 3 residues before the end of the CDR3; the remainder is reconstructed from the germline J gene. The chain uses TRBV30 and TRBJ1-2, with unresolved D. With 2 bases removed from V and 2 bases from J, the gap between germline ends came to 21 bases. The CDR3 loop spans 17 amino acids. Germline V gene data show CDR1 as GTSNPN and CDR2 as SVGIG (reference sequence). The CDR3 bases that were read are TGTGCCTGGAGTCGGAGGCTGGGCAGCCGTAAAAACTATGGC. It encodes CAWSRRLGSRKNYG. The CDR3 as a whole reads CAWSRRLGSRKNYGYTF. Combining the CDR3 with reference TRBV30 and TRBJ1-2 gives the whole variable domain SQTIHQWPATLVQPVGSPLSLECTVEGTSNPNLYWYRQAAGRGLQLLFYSVGIGQISSEVPQNLSASRPQDRQFILSSKKLLLSDSGFYLCAWSRRLGSRKNYGYTFGSGTRLTVV.

Points on this clone: The read gets to within 3 residues of the CDR3 end, and the germline J gene fills in the rest. The chain couples TRBV6-1 to TRBJ2-2; 9 nucleotides align to TRBD2. The CDR3 has 17 residues. The V segment lost 0 bases and the J segment 4 bases; nucleotides outside the gene matches: 6. The germline V gene has CDR1 MNHNS and CDR2 SASEGT. CDR3 sequence: CASSEARSREGTGELFF. Incomplete CDR3 DNA: TGTGCCAGCAGTGAAGCCCGGTCGCGGGAGGGCACCGGGGAG.

A remark on this clone: The read ends 3 residues before the CDR3 terminus; that terminus is restored from the germline J gene. The rearrangement joins TRBV10-1 to TRBJ2-1, with 8 bases identical to TRBD2. The CDR3 spans 13 residues. With 8 bases clipped from V and 9 bases from J, the junction kept 9 bases outside the gene matches. Germline V gives CDR1 WNHNN, CDR2 SYGVQD (reference sequence). CDR3 DNA (partial): TGCGCCAGCGAGGGTAGCGGGACTAGTGAG. It is translated as CASEGSGTSE. The complete CDR3 reads CASEGSGTSEQFF.

Worth noting for this clone: Coverage ceases 3 residues before the CDR3 finishes, and the germline J gene fills in the end. The chain couples TRBV7-2 to TRBJ1-1; weak D call: TRBD1 (6 bases). The CDR3 has 14 amino acids. Trimming removed 5 bases from V and 1 base from J, with 11 bases in between. Germline loops: CDR1 SGHTA, CDR2 FQGNSA. The CDR3: CASSQAGANTEAFF. Incomplete CDR3 DNA: TGTGCCAGCAGCCAGGCGGGGGCGAACACTGAA.